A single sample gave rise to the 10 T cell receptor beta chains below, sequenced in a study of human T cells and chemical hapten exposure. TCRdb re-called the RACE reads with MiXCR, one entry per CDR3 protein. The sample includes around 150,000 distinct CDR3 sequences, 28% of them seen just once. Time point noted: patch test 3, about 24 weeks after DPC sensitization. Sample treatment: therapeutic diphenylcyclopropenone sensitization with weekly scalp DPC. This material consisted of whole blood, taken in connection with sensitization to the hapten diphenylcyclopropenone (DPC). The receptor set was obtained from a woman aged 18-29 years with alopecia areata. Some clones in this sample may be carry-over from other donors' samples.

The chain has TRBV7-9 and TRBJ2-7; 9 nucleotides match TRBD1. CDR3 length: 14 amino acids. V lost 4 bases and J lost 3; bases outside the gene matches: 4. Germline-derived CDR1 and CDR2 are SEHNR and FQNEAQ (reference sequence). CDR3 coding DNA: TGTGCCAGCAGCTCCGGACAGGGGTTCTACGAGCAGTACTTC. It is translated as CASSSGQGFYEQYF.

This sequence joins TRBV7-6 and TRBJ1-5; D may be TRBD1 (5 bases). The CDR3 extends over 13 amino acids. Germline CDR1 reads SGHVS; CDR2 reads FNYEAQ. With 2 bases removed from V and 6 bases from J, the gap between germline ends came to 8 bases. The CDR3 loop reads CASSLRGVQPQHF. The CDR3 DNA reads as TGTGCCAGCAGCTTAAGGGGAGTTCAGCCCCAGCATTTT.

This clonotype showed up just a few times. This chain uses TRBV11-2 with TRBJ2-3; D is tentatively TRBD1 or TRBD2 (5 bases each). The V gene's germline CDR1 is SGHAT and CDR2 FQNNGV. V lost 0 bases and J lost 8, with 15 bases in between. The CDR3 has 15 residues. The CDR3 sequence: CASSLDRAAGGTQYF. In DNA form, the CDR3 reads TGTGCCAGCAGCTTAGATCGGGCAGCTGGGGGTACGCAGTATTTT.

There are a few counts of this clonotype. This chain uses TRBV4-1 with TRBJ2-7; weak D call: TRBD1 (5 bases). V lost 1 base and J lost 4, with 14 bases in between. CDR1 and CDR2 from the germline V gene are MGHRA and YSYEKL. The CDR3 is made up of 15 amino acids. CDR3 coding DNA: TGCGCCAGCAGCCAAGCTGATGGACAAGGATACGAGCAGTACTTC. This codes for CASSQADGQGYEQYF.

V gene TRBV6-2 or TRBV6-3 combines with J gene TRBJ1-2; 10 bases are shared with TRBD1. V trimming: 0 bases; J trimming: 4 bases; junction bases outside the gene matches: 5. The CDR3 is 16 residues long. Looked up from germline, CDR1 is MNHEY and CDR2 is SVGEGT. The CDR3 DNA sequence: TGTGCCAGCAGTTACTCCCCGGGACAGGGGCGCTATGGCTACACCTTC. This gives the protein CASSYSPGQGRYGYTF.

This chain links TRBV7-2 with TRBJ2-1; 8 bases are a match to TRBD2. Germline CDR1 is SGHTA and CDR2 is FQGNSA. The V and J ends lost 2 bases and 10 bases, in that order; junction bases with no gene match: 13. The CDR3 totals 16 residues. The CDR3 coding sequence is TGTGCCAGCAGCTTACGAGGTCGGGGGGGCCAGGGAGAGCAGTTCTTC. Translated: CASSLRGRGGQGEQFF.

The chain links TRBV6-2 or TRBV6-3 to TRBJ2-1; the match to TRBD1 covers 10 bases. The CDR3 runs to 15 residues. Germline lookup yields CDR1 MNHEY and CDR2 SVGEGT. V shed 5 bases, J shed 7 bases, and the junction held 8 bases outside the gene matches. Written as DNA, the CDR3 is TGTGCCAGCAGTATGGGGACAGGGGCGGGAAATGAGCAGTTCTTC. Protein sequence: CASSMGTGAGNEQFF.

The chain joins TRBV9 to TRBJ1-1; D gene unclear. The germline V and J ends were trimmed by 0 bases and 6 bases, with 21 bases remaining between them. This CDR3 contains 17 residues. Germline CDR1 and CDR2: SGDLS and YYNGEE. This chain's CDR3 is CASSVVGITSAGAEAFF. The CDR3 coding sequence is TGTGCCAGCAGCGTAGTGGGGATAACGAGTGCTGGTGCTGAAGCTTTCTTT.

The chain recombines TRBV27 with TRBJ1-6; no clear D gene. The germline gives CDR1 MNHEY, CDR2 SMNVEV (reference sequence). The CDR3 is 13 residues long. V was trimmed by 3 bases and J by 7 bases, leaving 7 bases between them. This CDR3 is CASSLGRNSPLHF. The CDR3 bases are TGTGCCAGCAGTTTGGGGAGAAATTCACCCCTCCACTTT.

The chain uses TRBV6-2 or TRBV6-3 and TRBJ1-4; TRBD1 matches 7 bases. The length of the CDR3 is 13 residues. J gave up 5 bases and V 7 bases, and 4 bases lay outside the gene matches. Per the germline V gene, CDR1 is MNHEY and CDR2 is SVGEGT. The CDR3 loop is CASNDRANEKLFF. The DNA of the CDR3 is TGTGCCAGCAACGACAGGGCGAATGAAAAACTGTTTTTT.